One and the same sample provided the 28 T cell receptor beta chains below, sequenced in a study of blood T cells in healthy people across ages. Using a J-beta primer mix together with a sample-barcoded 5' primer, a second PCR was run for roughly 7 to 11 cycles. TCRdb reprocessed the 5' RACE reads with MiXCR, giving one entry per CDR3 protein. The sample has roughly 410,000 distinct CDR3 sequences; over 45% are singletons. Sequenced sample: blood. The receptor set was obtained from a man aged 60 to 69 in good health.

The chain has TRBV14 and TRBJ2-7; D is unclear. This CDR3 has 14 residues. Germline CDR1 reads SGHDN; CDR2 reads FVKESK. V lost 4 bases and J 1 base, leaving 11 bases between the germline ends. CDR3 in DNA: TGTGCCAGCAGCCCCTTGGGTTCTTCCTACGAGCAGTACTTC. As protein: CASSPLGSSYEQYF.

Only a few counts were recorded for this clonotype. This chain joins TRBV3-1 and TRBJ1-2; 8 bases are shared with TRBD1. The germline V gene has CDR1 LGHDT and CDR2 YNNKEL (reference sequence). This CDR3 has 15 amino acids. The V segment lost 0 bases and the J segment 5 bases; nucleotides outside the gene matches: 5. CDR3 bases: TGTGCCAGCAGCCAAGACGCAGGGGGCTCGTATGGCTACACCTTC. Translating gives CASSQDAGGSYGYTF.

This clonotype turned up a few times. A much larger clone is a single base away; this may be a read error. The chain uses TRBV4-3 and TRBJ2-7; 9 nucleotides agree with TRBD1. Per germline, CDR1 LGHNA and CDR2 YSLEER. This CDR3 is 16 amino acids long. V shed 2 bases and J 2 bases; nucleotides not matched to a gene: 7. CDR3 sequence: CASSQSAGQGAYEQYF. In DNA, the CDR3 is TGCGCCAGCAGCCAAAGCGCGGGACAGGGAGCCTACGAGCAGTACTTC.

This chain joins TRBV29-1 and TRBJ1-2; TRBD1 matches 10 bases. Germline V CDR1 and CDR2: SQVTM, ANQGSEA. The ends lost 6 bases at V and 6 bases at J; junction bases unmatched: 7. This CDR3 has 13 residues. CDR3 in DNA: TGCAGCGTGGGACAGGGGATTGGAAATGGCTACACCTTC. It is translated as CSVGQGIGNGYTF.

The V and J genes are TRBV12-5 and TRBJ2-5; tentatively, D is TRBD1 (8 bases). The better agreement between TRBJ2-7 and the DNA end casts doubt on the J call. Per the germline V gene, CDR1 is LGHNT and CDR2 is FRNRAP. This CDR3 region has 14 residues. The CDR3 DNA is TGTGCTAGTGGTTCAGGACAGGGAGGGTACGAGCAGTACTTC. This codes for CASGSGQGGYEQYF.

The chain carries TRBV29-1 and TRBJ1-4; possibly TRBD1 for D (5 bases). CDR3 length: 15 residues. Germline loops: CDR1 SQVTM, CDR2 ANQGSEA. V lost 1 base, J lost 10 bases, and 19 bases lay in between. The CDR3 coding sequence is TGCAGCGTTGAAGTTTCCGGGGCCTCCCTCCGAAAACTGTTTTTT. Translation: CSVEVSGASLRKLFF.

This clonotype was seen repeatedly, ten times or more. This chain joins TRBV20-1 and TRBJ2-1, with D unresolved. Trimming stripped 3 bases from V and 6 bases from J, with 12 bases between. The CDR3 contains 13 residues. The germline V gene has CDR1 DFQATT and CDR2 SNEGSKA (reference sequence). The CDR3 DNA reads TGCAGTGCTAGTTCACCCCCCGTCAATGAGCAGTTCTTC. Protein product: CSASSPPVNEQFF.

The chain uses TRBV6-5 and TRBJ2-1, with D perhaps matching TRBD1 or TRBD2 (5 bases each). The germline gives CDR1 MNHEY, CDR2 SVGAGI. V was pared by 4 bases and J by 8 bases, with 21 bases between. The CDR3 contains 16 residues. CDR3 DNA: TGTGCCAGCAGTTTCAGGAGGCCAGATCAGGGCGATGAGCAGTTCTTC. Translation gives CASSFRRPDQGDEQFF.

The gene calls are TRBV12-3 or TRBV12-4 and TRBJ2-4, with D possibly being TRBD1 (6 bases). V lost 6 bases and J lost 1, with 13 bases in between. CDR3 length equals 15 residues. The CDR3 sequence is CASRNRDLAKNIQYF. The CDR3 nucleotides are TGTGCCAGCAGGAACAGGGACCTGGCCAAAAACATTCAGTACTTC.

This clonotype occurred a few times. The V call is TRBV2, the J call TRBJ2-1, with 7 bases aligning to TRBD1. This CDR3 contains 13 residues. V shed 6 bases, J shed 8 bases, and the junction held 7 bases outside the gene matches. Germline V lookup: CDR1 SNHLY, CDR2 FYNNEI. CDR3 DNA: TGTGCCAGCAGACGACAGGGTATCGATGAGCAGTTCTTC. Protein product: CASRRQGIDEQFF.

CDR3 loop: CSARIGTSLADTQYF. The CDR3 region has the DNA TGCAGTGCCAGAATAGGGACTAGCTTGGCAGATACGCAGTATTTT. The chain carries TRBV20-1 and TRBJ2-3; 9 positions match TRBD2. The J segment lost 4 bases and the V segment lost 6 bases, leaving 11 bases of the junction unmatched. Germline V CDR1 and CDR2: DFQATT, SNEGSKA (reference sequence). The CDR3 spans 15 residues.

The chain has TRBV27 and TRBJ2-7; a possible D gene is TRBD2 (6 bases). Trimming stripped 3 bases from V and 5 bases from J, with 17 bases between. The CDR3 is 15 amino acids. Germline CDR1 is MNHEY and CDR2 is SMNVEV (reference sequence). CDR3 loop: CASSFIGGEENEQYF. The CDR3 nucleotides are TGTGCCAGCAGTTTTATCGGGGGAGAAGAAAACGAGCAGTACTTC.

This clonotype was counted at least ten times. The chain couples TRBV28 to TRBJ2-1; no reliable D call. Germline CDR1 reads MDHEN; CDR2 reads SYDVKM. CDR3 length: 13 residues. With 7 bases removed from V and 9 bases from J, the gap between germline ends came to 16 bases. This chain's CDR3 is CASTMSPHAEQFF. The DNA for the CDR3 is TGTGCCAGCACCATGTCGCCCCATGCTGAGCAGTTCTTC.

The J gene is TRBJ2-4, the V gene TRBV10-3; TRBD2 aligns across 7 bases. TRBJ2-7 matches the DNA end more closely, so the J call is doubtful. This CDR3 is 14 amino acids long. CDR1 and CDR2 (germline): ENHRY, SYGVKD. CDR3 protein: CAISEVAGSYEQYF. For the CDR3, the DNA is TGTGCCATCAGTGAGGTAGCGGGTTCCTACGAGCAGTACTTC.

The sample holds many counts of this clonotype. The CDR3 nucleotides are TGTGCCAGCAGCCCGGTGGGCGGGAGCTCCTACAATGAGCAGTTCTTC. The encoded protein is CASSPVGGSSYNEQFF. The chain couples TRBV7-3 to TRBJ2-1, with TRBD2 identical over 7 bases. Germline lookup yields CDR1 SGHTA and CDR2 FQGTGA. Trimming cost V 5 bases and J 0 bases; bases outside gene matches: 7. CDR3 length equals 16 residues.

In its sample, this clonotype was seen a few times. The V and J genes are TRBV7-8 and TRBJ2-4, with D tentatively TRBD1 (6 bases). The J call may be in error: the DNA end matches TRBJ2-7 better. Looked up from germline, CDR1 is SGHVS and CDR2 is FQNEAQ. The CDR3 is 15 residues long. Written as DNA, the CDR3 is TGTGCCAGCAGCCCTTATTCCGGGACAACCTACGAGCAGTACTTC. It yields the protein CASSPYSGTTYEQYF.

The V call is TRBV5-1, the J call TRBJ1-2; maybe TRBD1 (5 bases). The CDR3 length is 14 residues. Looked up from germline, CDR1 is SGHRS and CDR2 is YFSETQ. Trimming removed 4 bases at V and 0 bases at J, with 10 bases between. The CDR3 sequence: CASSPDMTNYGYTF. The DNA for the CDR3 is TGCGCCAGCAGCCCGGACATGACTAACTATGGCTACACCTTC.

V is TRBV5-1 and J is TRBJ2-4; D remains unclear. The J call is uncertain, as TRBJ2-7 better fits the DNA end. CDR1 and CDR2 (germline): SGHRS, YFSETQ. The CDR3 contains 15 residues. The CDR3 loop is CASSGVPIDSDEQYF. CDR3 in DNA: TGCGCCAGCAGTGGTGTCCCAATTGACTCTGACGAGCAGTACTTC.

The gene calls are TRBV18 and TRBJ2-2; D call uncertain. The CDR3 runs 15 residues. Trimming took off 6 bases at V and 0 bases at J, with 11 bases between the two ends. Germline-derived CDR1 and CDR2 are KGHSH and LQKENI. CDR3 nucleotides: TGTGCCAGCTCCCGCCAGGAATCGAACACCGGGGAGCTGTTTTTT. It yields the protein CASSRQESNTGELFF.

At least ten counts were recorded for this clonotype. This chain joins TRBV11-2 and TRBJ2-4; 7 positions match TRBD1. This CDR3 spans 16 amino acids. The V gene's germline CDR1 is SGHAT and CDR2 FQNNGV. The trim removed 5 bases at V and 0 bases at J, leaving 7 bases unmatched. CDR3 nucleotides: TGTGCCAGCAGCCCAGGGACAGCACTAGCCAAAAACATTCAGTACTTC. Its translation: CASSPGTALAKNIQYF.

This clonotype was seen a few times. The chain links TRBV7-6 to TRBJ2-3, with 8 bases identical to TRBD2. Germline V lookup: CDR1 SGHVS, CDR2 FNYEAQ. V trimming: 1 base; J trimming: 4 bases; junction bases outside the gene matches: 13. The CDR3 runs 18 residues. For the CDR3, the DNA is TGTGCCAGCAGCTTAGTGGGAGGTCGGACTAGCCCCGCAGATACGCAGTATTTT. It translates to CASSLVGGRTSPADTQYF.

This clonotype showed up just a few times. The CDR3 reads CSATTPSRRVGWDGYTF. In nucleotides, the CDR3 is TGCAGTGCTACCACACCCTCGCGGCGTGTGGGGTGGGATGGCTACACCTTC. V usage is TRBV20-1 and J usage is TRBJ1-2, with D unresolved. The V end lost 4 bases, the J end lost 6 bases, and 27 bases lay between the germline ends. Germline values: CDR1 DFQATT, CDR2 SNEGSKA (reference sequence). The CDR3 is 17 amino acids.

This chain connects TRBV29-1 to TRBJ1-2, with TRBD1 as a possible D gene (5 bases). This CDR3 is built from 13 residues. CDR1 is SQVTM, CDR2 ANQGSEA, per germline. Between the trimmed V and J ends, which lost 3 bases and 4 bases, there was a span of 12 bases. The CDR3 region is CSVEGGGFYGYTF. CDR3 nucleotide sequence: TGCAGCGTTGAGGGGGGTGGCTTCTATGGCTACACCTTC.

The V call is TRBV20-1, the J call TRBJ2-3, with 9 bases fitting TRBD1. CDR3 length equals 15 residues. CDR1 and CDR2 from the germline V gene are DFQATT and SNEGSKA (reference sequence). V lost 0 bases and J lost 4; bases outside the gene matches: 5. The CDR3 nucleotides are TGCAGTGCTAGAGATACAGGGGGCGGCTCAGATACGCAGTATTTT. Protein product: CSARDTGGGSDTQYF.

The chain carries TRBV4-2 and TRBJ2-7, with 10 nucleotides matching TRBD2. The CDR3 loop spans 15 amino acids. CDR1 and CDR2 from the germline V gene are LGHNA and YNFKEQ. The junction had 2 bases not matched to a gene; V was cut back by 3 bases and J by 0 bases. The CDR3 coding sequence is TGTGCCAGCAGCCAGAGACTAGCGGGCTCCTACGAGCAGTACTTC. Translation gives CASSQRLAGSYEQYF.

The V gene is TRBV20-1, the J gene TRBJ2-3; D is unclear. The germline V gene encodes CDR1 DFQATT and CDR2 SNEGSKA (reference sequence). The CDR3 consists of 15 residues. Trimming cost V 2 bases and J 0 bases, with 12 bases left between them. In nucleotides, the CDR3 is TGCAGTGCTAGACCCATTCCCCCTAGCACAGATACGCAGTATTTT. Amino acids: CSARPIPPSTDTQYF.

The rearrangement links TRBV9 to TRBJ2-1, with D perhaps matching TRBD2 (6 bases). The assigned J gene may be wrong: the sequence end matches TRBJ2-7 better. The CDR3 contains 17 residues. Germline V gene data show CDR1 as SGDLS and CDR2 as YYNGEE. Written as DNA, the CDR3 is TGTGCCAGCAGCGTGTCCCCGGGCGGGACTTCCTACAATGAGCAGTACTTC. Translating gives CASSVSPGGTSYNEQYF.

DNA of the CDR3: TGCAGTGCTAGCCTTTTCGGACAGGGAGACAATGAGCAGTTCTTC. This codes for CSASLFGQGDNEQFF. The V gene is TRBV20-1, the J gene TRBJ2-1; 8 positions agree with TRBD1. From germline, CDR1 is DFQATT and CDR2 SNEGSKA (reference sequence). CDR3 size: 15 residues. Trimming took 3 bases from V and 5 from J; bases not matched to a gene: 9.